The rows below give T cell receptor beta chains drawn from one sample of a study of metastatic and nonmetastatic thyroid tumors. Using MiXCR, TCRdb re-called clones from the PCR reads. The data show 75,000 to 95,000 clones, about 13% seen once. The source material was blood. These receptors all stem from a female donor with papillary thyroid cancer or a benign thyroid nodule (not recorded which). Some clones in this sample may be carry-over from other donors' samples. Both conserved end residues are trimmed from each CDR3.

v_gene | CDR3aa
TRBV11-2 | ASSPQGTLLAGANVLT
TRBV10-3 | AIQAGVDEQY
TRBV11-2 | ASSARRDRVGDGYT
TRBV11-2 | ASTSVGGRNTGELF
TRBV28 | ASSSHNEQY
TRBV28 | ASRLGGVGGDEREQY
TRBV11-1 | ASSQGARSGANVLT
TRBV20-1 | SASDLRDSHPGANVLT
TRBV28 | ASSPKWTGRPQEPQH
TRBV5-6 | ASSLEDLAGGLGEQF
TRBV15 | ATSTRTSGSETQY
TRBV18 | ASSPDRNTGELF
TRBV3-1 | ASSYRASPLH
TRBV10-1 | ANRHGTGVMRNEQF
TRBV6-9 | ASSFPPGQDLTCYT
TRBV30 | VRSKNTDQPQH
TRBV7-8 | ASSLGGGYEQY
TRBV5-5 | ASSFPPGGAGELF
TRBV6-5 | ASNFASGDTPGDTQY
TRBV12-3/TRBV12-4 | ASSLSRGNQPQH
TRBV6-2/TRBV6-3 | ASSALRSDLTEAF
TRBV6-2/TRBV6-3 | ASSYSSSGAYEQY
TRBV24-1 | ATSDPLYNEQF
TRBV27 | ASSLNPSGSDTQY
TRBV5-1 | ASSRQTASSYNSPLH
TRBV27 | ASSQDPVADLLQGEQF
TRBV10-1 | ASSERTGV
TRBV6-1 | ASSSPGTSGTGEQY
TRBV6-2/TRBV6-3 | ASSTYRAGTDTQY
TRBV4-3 | ASSQDGRGGNEQF
TRBV5-1 | ASSRRTGLNTEAF
TRBV7-2 | DSRGTGYNEQY
TRBV28 | SSSRPWGRSINHPQH
TRBV30 | AWSGGRETQY
TRBV15 | ATSPLGGRYEQY
TRBV6-1 | ASIGGTLSSYNSPLH
TRBV20-1 | SAAPMNTEAF
TRBV12-3/TRBV12-4 | ASSPRPGHSSYEQY
TRBV19 | ASGTLSSYEQY
TRBV4-3 | ASSRYWTGKTGELF
TRBV20-1 | SARSPRDHYEQY
TRBV5-6 | ASGGSGNTIY
TRBV11-1 | ASSPETGTTYNEQF
TRBV6-4 | ARSEVGSGRDRYEQY
TRBV9 | ASSAASGRGNEQF
TRBV6-4 | ASSERVSCDVNIQY
TRBV6-1 | ASAPGGNYGYT
TRBV15 | ATSIRPGKETQY
TRBV28 | ASSTRGGGYNSPLH
TRBV16 | ASSQSGQMNTEAF
TRBV5-1 | ASSLVKKGQNTEAF
TRBV7-2 | ASSLATGASYEQY